This T cell receptor (beta chain) was obtained from a study of T cells in Graves' hyperthyroidism and ophthalmopathy. This clonotype occurred many times. Its antigen is still unknown. Amplified TCR beta CDR3 regions came from RNA transcripts. HTBI primers drove first-round RT-PCR of the TCR CDR3. TCRdb re-derived calls from the multiplex PCR reads in MiXCR, one entry per CDR3 protein. The sample contains some 800,000 distinct CDR3 sequences, roughly 40% of which appear only once. The CDR3 covers 13 residues. V gave up 6 bases and J gave up 4 bases, with 12 bases separating them. Germline V lookup: CDR1 SEHNR, CDR2 FQNEAQ (reference sequence). Overall study results and limits: For ophthalmopathy, model prediction preceded onset by a median approximately 6 months. Ophthalmopathy cases were set apart from stable hyperthyroidism by a 13 V-J model. Most thyroid clonotypes expanded above 0.001 appeared in blood too.

Material for sequencing was blood. This sequence joins TRBV7-9 and TRBJ1-1; D perhaps matches TRBD1 (6 bases). The clonotype comes from a man younger than 35 with Graves' hyperthyroidism. The CDR3 spells CASRPTGSTEAFF. CDR3 nucleotides: TGTGCCAGCAGGCCCACAGGGAGCACTGAAGCTTTCTTT.